These T cell receptor beta chains were read from a single sample in a study of tumor-infiltrating lymphocytes in primary liver carcinoma. TCRdb itself ran the multiplex PCR reads through MiXCR, one entry per CDR3 protein. The sample carries some 40,000 distinct CDR3 sequences, 60% to 80% recorded once. The sample was tumor-adjacent normal liver tissue. Receptors originate from a middle-aged man with primary liver carcinoma and hepatitis B virus infection. Each CDR3 is given with its conserved first and last residue. Each record gives: D gene, J gene, V gene, CDR3 protein. D genes are given only for firm matches.

>NA|TRBJ2-7|TRBV2
CALAPTVLPPRPEEQYF
>NA|TRBJ2-1|TRBV11-1
CANSDSSSSYNGQFF
>NA|TRBJ1-5|TRBV28
CASGQPQFF
>NA|TRBJ2-2|TRBV7-9
CASTRTGQSTGELFF
>NA|TRBJ2-1|TRBV7-9
CASSQSLMNEQFF
>TRBD1|TRBJ1-4|TRBV5-4
CASSPRPGTGTSGF
>TRBD2|TRBJ2-1|TRBV6-2/TRBV6-3
CTSRPLAGGYNEQFF
>NA|TRBJ1-5|TRBV5-4
CASSHDGNSNQPHHF
>NA|TRBJ2-7|TRBV4-1
CASSQALVGENEQYF
>NA|TRBJ2-6|TRBV15
CATSRDGGAGANVLTF
>NA|TRBJ1-5|TRBV28
CASRFIGSTQPQHF
>NA|TRBJ2-1|TRBV4-1
CASSQVGLVSEHFF
>NA|TRBJ2-2|TRBV6-6
CASTAGGANTGKLFF
>NA|TRBJ2-4|TRBV29-1
CSAGEFVQGETLVGQYF
>NA|TRBJ2-1|TRBV6-6
CASTPGTNNEQFF
>NA|TRBJ1-5|TRBV20-1
CSATNPEHINEPQHF
>NA|TRBJ2-2|TRBV4-2
CASSQEAQGRDTWKLFF
>NA|TRBJ2-2|TRBV10-1
CASSDGTDTGQLFF
>NA|TRBJ2-7|TRBV7-8
CASSPGPDYEQYF
>TRBD2|TRBJ2-7|TRBV20-1
CSAPRLSSGSGYEQYF
>TRBD1|TRBJ2-2|TRBV6-1
CASSATGDTGVLLF
>NA|TRBJ2-6|TRBV10-2
CASYSSEADVLTF
>TRBD2|TRBJ2-7|TRBV5-6
CASSLLRGEAYEQYF
>TRBD1|TRBJ1-6|TRBV28
CASQPGTGSDMENSPLHF
>TRBD1|TRBJ1-6|TRBV28
CASQPGTGGEMENSPPHF
>NA|TRBJ2-7|TRBV5-6
CAGSPGPGTIEQYF
>NA|TRBJ1-5|TRBV11-3
CTSILDLGMAQPQHF
>NA|TRBJ2-3|TRBV6-1
CASSEAGGGSTDTQYF
>TRBD2|TRBJ2-1|TRBV7-9
CASSPGTSGGKSYNEQFF
>NA|TRBJ1-2|TRBV11-2
CASSPIQGTGYSYTF